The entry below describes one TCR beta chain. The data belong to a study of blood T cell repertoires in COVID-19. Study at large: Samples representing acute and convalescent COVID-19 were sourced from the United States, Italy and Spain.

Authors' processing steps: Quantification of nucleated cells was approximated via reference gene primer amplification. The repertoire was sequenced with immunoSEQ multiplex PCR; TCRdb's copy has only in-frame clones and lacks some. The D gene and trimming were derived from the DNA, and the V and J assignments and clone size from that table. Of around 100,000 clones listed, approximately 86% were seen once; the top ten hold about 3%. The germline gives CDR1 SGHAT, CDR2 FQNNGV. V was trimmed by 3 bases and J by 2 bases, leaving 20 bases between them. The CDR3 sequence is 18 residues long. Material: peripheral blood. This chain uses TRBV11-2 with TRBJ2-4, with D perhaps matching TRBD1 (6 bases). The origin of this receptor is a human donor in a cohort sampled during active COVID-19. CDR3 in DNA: TGTGCCAGCAGCTTTTGGGGCAGGGGAGACGTGACCAAAAACATTCAGTACTTC. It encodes CASSFWGRGDVTKNIQYF.